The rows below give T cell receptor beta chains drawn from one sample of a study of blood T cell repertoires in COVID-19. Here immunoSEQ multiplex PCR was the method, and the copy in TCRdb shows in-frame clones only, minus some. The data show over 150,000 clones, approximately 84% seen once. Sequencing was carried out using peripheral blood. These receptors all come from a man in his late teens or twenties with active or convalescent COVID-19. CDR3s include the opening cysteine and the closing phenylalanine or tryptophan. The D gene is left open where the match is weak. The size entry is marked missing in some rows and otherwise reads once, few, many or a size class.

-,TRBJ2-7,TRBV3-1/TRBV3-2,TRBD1,CASSHDPRTGAYEQYF,TGTGCCAGCAGCCATGACCCTCGGACAGGGGCCTACGAGCAGTACTTC
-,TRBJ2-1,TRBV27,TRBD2,CASRVNSGGAHNEQFF,TGTGCCAGCAGGGTTAATAGCGGGGGGGCTCACAATGAGCAGTTCTTC
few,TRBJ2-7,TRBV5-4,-,CASSGAGKIYEQYF,TGTGCCAGCAGCGGCGCGGGGAAGATCTACGAGCAGTACTTC
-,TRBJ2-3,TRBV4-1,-,CASSPTGEDTQYF,TGCGCCAGCAGCCCAACCGGGGAAGATACGCAGTATTTT
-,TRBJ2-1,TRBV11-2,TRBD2,CASSLSLAGHYNEQFF,TGTGCCAGCAGCCTATCCTTAGCGGGGCACTACAATGAGCAGTTCTTC
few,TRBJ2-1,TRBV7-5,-,CVRSRDILLYNEQFF,TGTGTCAGAAGCCGGGACATACTGTTATACAATGAGCAGTTCTTC
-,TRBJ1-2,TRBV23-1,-,CASTKRGWGKGGYTF,TGCGCCAGCACCAAAAGGGGGTGGGGAAAGGGCGGCTACACCTTC
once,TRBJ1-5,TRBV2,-,CASSEAGGRGYNQPQHF,TGTGCCAGCAGTGAGGCCGGCGGCAGGGGCTACAATCAGCCCCAGCATTTT
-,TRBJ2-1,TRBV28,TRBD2,CASSSPTSGRAGEQFF,TGTGCCAGCAGTTCCCCGACTAGCGGGAGGGCCGGTGAGCAGTTCTTC
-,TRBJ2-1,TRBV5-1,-,CASSRGTGTYNEQFF,TGCGCCAGCAGCCGGGGGACGGGGACCTACAATGAGCAGTTCTTC
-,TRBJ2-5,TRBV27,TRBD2,CASSLIAGGIQETQYF,TGTGCCAGCAGTTTAATAGCGGGGGGCATTCAAGAGACCCAGTACTTC
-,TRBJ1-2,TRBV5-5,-,CASSLPGTHYGYTF,TGTGCCAGCAGCTTACCGGGTACCCACTATGGCTACACCTTC
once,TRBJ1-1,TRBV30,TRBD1,CAWRNRGNTEAFF,TGTGCCTGGAGGAACAGGGGGAACACTGAAGCTTTCTTT
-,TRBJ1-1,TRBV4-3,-,CASSQLTQNTEAFF,TGCGCCAGCAGCCAACTTACACAGAACACTGAAGCTTTCTTT
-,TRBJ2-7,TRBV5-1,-,CASSPESTTYEQYF,TGCGCCAGCAGCCCCGAAAGTACAACCTACGAGCAGTACTTC
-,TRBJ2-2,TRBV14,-,CASSQLVRGELFF,TGTGCCAGCAGCCAGCTGGTTCGGGGGGAGCTGTTTTTT
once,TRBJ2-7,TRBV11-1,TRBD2,CASSKSGGRTYEQYF,TGTGCCAGCAGCAAAAGCGGGGGGCGGACCTACGAGCAGTACTTC
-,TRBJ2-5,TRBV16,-,CASSQSSQGMTQYF,TGTGCCAGCAGCCAATCGTCTCAGGGGATGACCCAGTACTTC
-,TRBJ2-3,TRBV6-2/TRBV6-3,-,CASSPQGSGADTQYF,TGTGCCAGCAGTCCACAGGGAAGTGGGGCAGATACGCAGTATTTT
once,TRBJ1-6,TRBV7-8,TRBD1,CASSLAQDRFYSPLHF,TGTGCCAGCAGCTTAGCGCAGGACAGGTTCTATTCACCCCTCCACTTT
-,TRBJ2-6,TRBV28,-,CASSLIDSGANVLTF,TGTGCCAGCAGTTTAATAGACTCTGGGGCCAACGTCCTGACTTTC
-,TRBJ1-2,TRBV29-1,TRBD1,CSVGQVAPGYGYTF,TGCAGCGTCGGACAGGTAGCCCCAGGGTATGGCTACACCTTC
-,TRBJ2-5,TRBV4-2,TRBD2,CASSQDRRAGGQETQYF,TGTGCCAGCAGCCAAGATCGTCGAGCGGGGGGGCAAGAGACCCAGTACTTC
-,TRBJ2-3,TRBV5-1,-,CASSLGGRSPDTQYF,TGCGCCAGCAGCTTGGGGGGCAGATCCCCAGATACGCAGTATTTT
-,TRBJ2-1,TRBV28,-,CASRSQVLYYNEQFF,TGTGCCTCCCGTTCTCAGGTCCTCTACTACAATGAGCAGTTCTTC
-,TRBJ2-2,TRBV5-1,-,CASSPPGGPTNTGELFF,TGCGCCAGCAGCCCCCCCGGCGGGCCCACGAACACCGGGGAGCTGTTTTTT
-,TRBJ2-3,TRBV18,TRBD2,CASSPRLAGTTDTQYF,TGTGCCAGCTCACCTAGACTAGCGGGGACCACAGATACGCAGTATTTT
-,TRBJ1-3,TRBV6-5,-,CASTRGYGNTIYF,TGTGCCAGCACAAGGGGGTACGGAAACACCATATATTTT
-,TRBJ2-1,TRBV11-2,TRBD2,CASSLEIAGAVGGEQFF,TGTGCCAGCAGCTTAGAGATAGCGGGGGCGGTTGGGGGTGAGCAGTTCTTC
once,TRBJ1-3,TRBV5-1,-,CASSLEGSTGIAGNTIYF,TGCGCCAGCAGCTTGGAAGGCAGTACGGGGATCGCTGGAAACACCATATATTTT
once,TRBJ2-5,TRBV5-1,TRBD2,CASSLTGGPGETQYF,TGCGCCAGCAGCTTGACGGGGGGGCCGGGAGAGACCCAGTACTTC
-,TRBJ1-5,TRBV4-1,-,CASSQDPGNNQPQHF,TGCGCCAGCAGCCAAGATCCCGGGAACAATCAGCCCCAGCATTTT
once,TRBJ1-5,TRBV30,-,CAWSTGVYSNQPQHF,TGTGCCTGGAGTACCGGGGTCTATAGCAATCAGCCCCAGCATTTT
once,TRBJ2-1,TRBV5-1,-,CASSRTGGPNEQFF,TGCGCCAGCAGCCGAACCGGGGGGCCAAATGAGCAGTTCTTC
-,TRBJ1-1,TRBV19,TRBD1,CASSIDRQGGSAFF,TGTGCCAGTAGTATAGATCGACAGGGGGGTTCGGCTTTCTTT
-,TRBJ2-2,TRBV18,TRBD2,CASSQRAQRLAGSNTGELFF,TGTGCCAGCTCACAACGAGCACAGAGACTAGCGGGATCGAACACCGGGGAGCTGTTTTTT
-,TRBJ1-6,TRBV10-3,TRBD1,CAISESLPDRVDSPLHF,TGTGCCATCAGTGAGTCCCTTCCCGACAGGGTGGATTCACCCCTCCACTTT
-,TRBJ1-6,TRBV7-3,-,CASSLTGRSNSPLHF,TGTGCCAGCAGCTTAACAGGGAGGAGTAATTCACCCCTCCACTTT
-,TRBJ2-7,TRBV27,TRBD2,CASSLYARTSGSYEQYF,TGTGCCAGCAGTTTATATGCCCGGACTAGCGGTTCCTACGAGCAGTACTTC
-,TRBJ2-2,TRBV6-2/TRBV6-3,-,CASSFTYRNTGELFF,TGTGCCAGCAGTTTTACGTACAGGAACACCGGGGAGCTGTTTTTT
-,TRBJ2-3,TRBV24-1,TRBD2,CATSDFAQGGDTQYF,TGTGCCACCAGTGATTTTGCGCAGGGAGGGGATACGCAGTATTTT
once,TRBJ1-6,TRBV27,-,CASTQGPSSPLHF,TGTGCCAGCACACAGGGTCCAAGCTCACCCCTCCACTTT
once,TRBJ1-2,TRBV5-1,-,CASSFAEGSLGYTF,TGCGCCAGCAGCTTCGCGGAGGGATCCCTAGGCTACACCTTC
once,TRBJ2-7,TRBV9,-,CASSVDSLSYEQYF,TGTGCCAGCAGCGTAGATTCTCTATCCTACGAGCAGTACTTC
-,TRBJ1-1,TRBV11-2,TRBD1,CASSLGGQLNTEAFF,TGTGCCAGCAGCTTAGGGGGACAGCTGAACACTGAAGCTTTCTTT
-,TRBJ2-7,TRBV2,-,CARNKRPTEPYEQYF,TGTGCCAGGAATAAGAGACCGACAGAACCCTACGAGCAGTACTTC
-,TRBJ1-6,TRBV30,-,CAWSVSGANYNSPLHF,TGTGCCTGGAGTGTGTCAGGGGCCAATTATAATTCACCCCTCCACTTT
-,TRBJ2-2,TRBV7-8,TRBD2,CASSLARWREDRGGELFF,TGTGCCAGCAGCTTAGCGCGATGGCGGGAGGACCGGGGCGGGGAGCTGTTTTTT